This T cell receptor beta chain was identified in a study of T cell changes during pregnancy in multiple sclerosis. Trimming took 10 bases from V and 3 from J, leaving 18 bases between them. Looked up from germline, CDR1 is SNHLY and CDR2 is FYNNEI. This CDR3 is built from 15 residues. This clone was recorded once. Data came from immunoSEQ multiplex PCR; TCRdb stores just in-frame clones and leaves some out. The repertoire holds approximately 83,000 clones, 90% to 95% seen once, with about 4.5% in the top ten. The V call is TRBV2, the J call TRBJ2-2; D is perhaps TRBD2 (6 bases). The sequence derives from a female donor with multiple sclerosis, enrolled in a pregnancy study. Material: peripheral blood, obtained in the first trimester of pregnancy. The CDR3, as DNA: TGTGCCAACTTCGGACCCAGGGAGGACACCGGGGAGCTGTTTTTT. Amino acid sequence: CANFGPREDTGELFF.